The 21 T cell receptor beta chains below were found in one sample sequenced in a study of Graves' ophthalmopathy and Graves' hyperthyroidism (dated by TCRdb to 2017 to 2018). TCRdb lists the instrument as Illumina HiSeq 2000. For repertoire sequencing, the TCR beta CDR3 regions were amplified from RNA transcripts. The first round of RT-PCR was done with HTBI primers and the Qiagen OneStep RT-PCR kit, and was followed by a second round of multiplex PCR, then size selection and purification. TCRdb trimmed public reads at Q25 via fastp, called clones via MiXCR and kept in-frame beta chains. CDR3 protein sequences are deduplicated, and each keeps its most common genes and DNA. For this sample there are hundreds of thousands of distinct CDR3 sequences; about 24% appear just once. The ten largest clones capture approximately 7.7% of the sample. The sample taken for sequencing was peripheral blood. The origin of the receptors is a woman aged 18-29 years with stable Graves' hyperthyroidism. Some clones in this sample may be carry-over from other donors' samples. Donor details come from another sample of the same person, matched by shared clones.

V and J are TRBV28 and TRBJ2-5; 12 nucleotides agree with TRBD2. CDR1 and CDR2 from the germline V gene are MDHEN and SYDVKM. V shed 6 bases, J shed 7 bases, and the junction held 9 bases outside the gene matches. The CDR3 is 15 residues long. CDR3 in amino acids: CASRPASGRAGTQYF. The DNA of the CDR3 is TGTGCCAGCAGGCCGGCTAGCGGGAGGGCCGGGACCCAGTACTTC.

In this sample, this clonotype turned up many times. The gene calls are TRBV29-1 and TRBJ2-5; 8 bases match TRBD1. Germline values: CDR1 SQVTM, CDR2 ANQGSEA. There are 13 residues in the CDR3. After removal of 6 bases from V and 4 bases from J, the junction contained 7 bases not matched to a gene. Here the CDR3 DNA reads TGCAGCGTAAAAACAGGGGGACGAGAGACCCAGTACTTC. It translates to CSVKTGGRETQYF.

The CDR3 region is CASSDPGRATEAFF. CDR3 nucleotides: TGTGCCAGCAGTGATCCAGGGCGGGCCACTGAAGCTTTCTTT. This rearrangement joins TRBV2 to TRBJ1-1, with D possibly being TRBD1 (5 bases). Trimming left V 3 bases short and J 4 bases short, with 12 bases between. The CDR3 covers 14 residues. CDR1 and CDR2 from the germline V gene are SNHLY and FYNNEI.

To note about this clonotype: A clone one base away is much larger, so this may be a read error. The conserved final phenylalanine or tryptophan is absent from the CDR3, which likely points to a read error. The chain joins TRBV11-1 to TRBJ2-7; D is undetermined. V lost 0 bases and J 0 bases, leaving 9 bases between the germline ends. The CDR3 sequence is 15 residues long. Germline assignment: CDR1 SGHAT and CDR2 FQDESV (reference sequence). CDR3 loop: CASSLAVTFSYEQYY. CDR3 nucleotide sequence: TGTGCCAGCAGCTTAGCGGTCACGTTCTCCTACGAGCAGTACTAC.

This clonotype has just a few counts. The chain employs TRBV12-3 or TRBV12-4 and TRBJ2-5; possible D gene TRBD1, 5 bases. The CDR3 is 14 amino acids. Trimming stripped 5 bases from V and 5 bases from J, with 15 bases between. The CDR3 sequence: CASSQQEGDETQYF. In DNA form, the CDR3 reads TGTGCCAGCAGTCAACAGGAAGGTGATGAGACCCAGTACTTC.

This clonotype has at least ten counts. The J gene is TRBJ1-1, the V gene TRBV10-3, with a weak D call TRBD1 (6 bases). CDR1 and CDR2 from the germline V gene are ENHRY and SYGVKD. The CDR3 is made up of 14 amino acids. Trimming pared 5 bases from V and 1 base from J, leaving 11 bases between. CDR3 coding DNA: TGTGCCATCAGTAGGATGACAGGGAACACTGAAGCTTTCTTT. It codes for CAISRMTGNTEAFF.

This clonotype occurred many times. The V and J genes are TRBV27 and TRBJ2-7, with a tentative D call TRBD1 (7 bases). Trimming shortened V by 3 bases and J by 3 bases, and 9 bases separated the two germline ends. This CDR3 contains 13 residues. The germline gives CDR1 MNHEY, CDR2 SMNVEV (reference sequence). CDR3 region: CASSFQGGYEQYF. CDR3 coding DNA: TGTGCCAGCAGTTTTCAGGGGGGCTACGAGCAGTACTTC.

Ten or more counts support this clonotype. This chain uses TRBV10-3 with TRBJ1-5; 7 bases fit TRBD1. J lost 2 bases, V lost 6 bases, and 4 bases had no gene match. The CDR3 extends over 14 amino acids. The V gene's germline CDR1 is ENHRY and CDR2 SYGVKD. CDR3 residues: CAIRGGGRNQPQHF. CDR3 DNA: TGTGCCATCAGGGGAGGGGGCCGCAATCAGCCCCAGCATTTT.

This CDR3 reads CASRKQGGLETQYF. The CDR3 DNA sequence: TGTGCCAGCAGGAAGCAGGGGGGTCTGGAGACCCAGTACTTC. V and J are TRBV7-9 and TRBJ2-5, with D possibly matching TRBD1 (7 bases). Looked up from germline, CDR1 is SEHNR and CDR2 is FQNEAQ (reference sequence). Trimming took 6 bases from V and 5 from J, leaving 16 bases between them. This CDR3 is built from 14 residues. Full variable domain (rest looked up from reference TRBV7-9 and TRBJ2-5): DTGVSQNPRHKITKRGQNVTFRCDPISEHNRLYWYRQTLGQGPEFLTYFQNEAQLEKSRLLSDRFSAERPKGSFSTLEIQRTEQGDSAMYLCASRKQGGLETQYFGPGTRLLVL.

This clonotype has at least ten counts. The chain is built from TRBV6-1 and TRBJ1-5; no firm D call. Germline assignment: CDR1 MNHNS and CDR2 SASEGT. The CDR3 spans 14 residues. Deletions cut 8 bases from V and 2 bases from J, with 13 bases between. The CDR3 DNA reads as TGTGCCAGCGGGTCATCAGCGGGCAATCAGCCCCAGCATTTT. The encoded protein is CASGSSAGNQPQHF.

The rearrangement joins TRBV30 to TRBJ2-7; 7 bases match TRBD2. The CDR3 length is 13 residues. Germline V CDR1 and CDR2: GTSNPN, SVGIG (reference sequence). J lost 6 bases, V lost 7 bases, and 12 bases had no gene match. CDR3 sequence: CALAAGALAEQYF. In nucleotides, the CDR3 is TGTGCCTTGGCGGCGGGAGCGCTCGCCGAGCAGTACTTC.

At least ten counts were recorded for this clonotype. The chain uses TRBV27 and TRBJ2-7; no firm D call. The length of the CDR3 is 13 residues. In germline, CDR1 is MNHEY, CDR2 SMNVEV (reference sequence). Deletions cut 2 bases from V and 9 bases from J, with 14 bases between. CDR3 nucleotide sequence: TGTGCCAGCAGTTTAAGAGGCAGCACCGGGCAGTACTTC. Its translation is CASSLRGSTGQYF.

The chain combines TRBV11-2 with TRBJ2-6; 11 nucleotides match TRBD1. The CDR3 contains 17 residues. Germline lookup yields CDR1 SGHAT and CDR2 FQNNGV. V dropped 3 bases and J dropped 0; count of bases not matched to a gene: 1. The CDR3 sequence: CASSLGQGGSGANVLTF. The CDR3 nucleotides are TGTGCCAGCAGCTTGGGACAGGGGGGCTCTGGGGCCAACGTCCTGACTTTC.

On this clonotype: Just one base apart from a much larger clone, this may be a read error. The CDR3 sequence: CASSEVNDEQYF. The CDR3 DNA reads TGTGCCAGCAGTGAAGTGAACGACGAGCAGTACTTC. The chain carries TRBV2 and TRBJ2-7; no firm D call. The CDR3 runs to 12 residues. V was pared by 1 base and J by 5 bases, with 6 bases between. The germline V gene has CDR1 SNHLY and CDR2 FYNNEI.

This clonotype was recorded many times. V is TRBV12-3 or TRBV12-4 and J is TRBJ2-7, with D maybe TRBD1 (6 bases). Trimming took off 7 bases at V and 6 bases at J, with 19 bases between the two ends. The CDR3 length is 14 residues. The CDR3: CASTPPGHPREQYF. CDR3 DNA: TGTGCCAGCACTCCCCCGGGACACCCTCGCGAGCAGTACTTC.

The sample holds many counts of this clonotype. V gene TRBV12-3 or TRBV12-4 combines with J gene TRBJ2-7; D possibly matches TRBD1 or TRBD2 (6 bases each). V shed 7 bases and J shed 9 bases, with 16 bases lying between them. The length of the CDR3 is 12 residues. CDR3 DNA: TGTGCCAGCACGGAGGGGGTAGGTGGGCAGTACTTC. Protein sequence: CASTEGVGGQYF.

This clonotype came up many times. The rearrangement uses TRBV2 and TRBJ2-7, with D perhaps matching TRBD1 or TRBD2 (5 bases each). Germline CDR1 and CDR2: SNHLY and FYNNEI. CDR3 length: 14 amino acids. With 6 bases removed from V and 4 bases from J, the gap between germline ends came to 16 bases. The CDR3 spells CASRETEGLYEQYF. For the CDR3, the DNA is TGTGCCAGCAGGGAGACAGAGGGTCTGTACGAGCAGTACTTC. The full variable domain, completed using reference TRBV2 and TRBJ2-7, is EPEVTQTPSHQVTQMGQEVILRCVPISNHLYFYWYRQILGQKVEFLVSFYNNEISEKSEIFDDQFSVERPDGSNFTLKIRSTKLEDSAMYFCASRETEGLYEQYFGPGTRLTVT.

This clonotype was detected many times. V gene TRBV5-6 combines with J gene TRBJ2-7, with D unresolved. This CDR3 has 15 amino acids. Germline V gene lookup returns CDR1 SGHDT and CDR2 YYEEEE. V was shortened by 4 bases and J by 7 bases, with 21 bases between the two germline ends. The CDR3 loop reads CASSQTVSSTTEQYF. CDR3 DNA: TGTGCCAGCAGCCAAACGGTGAGTTCTACGACGGAGCAGTACTTC.

Points on this clonotype: A much larger clone lies one base from this, so it may be a read error. The CDR3 coding sequence is TGTGCCAGCAGTCTTTCAGCGGGGCCTCTCTACGAGCAGTACTTC. It encodes CASSLSAGPLYEQYF. This chain links TRBV12-3 or TRBV12-4 with TRBJ2-7; 7 bases align to TRBD2. This CDR3 is built from 15 residues. Trimming took 5 bases from V and 3 from J; bases not matched to a gene: 10.

This clonotype was detected many times. The J gene is TRBJ1-1, the V gene TRBV28; D perhaps matches TRBD1 (5 bases). This CDR3 is 16 amino acids long. V was clipped by 4 bases and J by 0 bases, with 15 bases between them. Germline assignment: CDR1 MDHEN and CDR2 SYDVKM. For the CDR3, the DNA is TGTGCCAGCAGTTCCGATGGGGCTAACCTGAACACTGAAGCTTTCTTT. Its translation is CASSSDGANLNTEAFF.

Remarks on this clonotype: A much larger clone differs by one base, so this may be a read error. The rearrangement joins TRBV14 to TRBJ1-1, with D possibly matching TRBD1 (6 bases). Looked up from germline, CDR1 is SGHDN and CDR2 is FVKESK. The length of the CDR3 is 15 residues. This CDR3 is CASSQFRGPGTESFF. The CDR3 bases are TGTGCCAGCAGCCAATTCAGGGGACCGGGGACTGAATCTTTCTTT.